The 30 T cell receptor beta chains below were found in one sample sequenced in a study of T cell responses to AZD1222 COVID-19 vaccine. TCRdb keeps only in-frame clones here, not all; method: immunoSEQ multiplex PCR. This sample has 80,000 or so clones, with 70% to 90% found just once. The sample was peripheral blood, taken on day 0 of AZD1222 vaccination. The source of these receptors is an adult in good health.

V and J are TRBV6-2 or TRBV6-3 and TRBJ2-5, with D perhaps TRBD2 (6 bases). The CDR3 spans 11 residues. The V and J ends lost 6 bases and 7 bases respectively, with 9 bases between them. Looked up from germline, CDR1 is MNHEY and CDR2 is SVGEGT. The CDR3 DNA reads TGTGCCAGCAGCTTCGGGGGGACCCAGTACTTC. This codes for CASSFGGTQYF.

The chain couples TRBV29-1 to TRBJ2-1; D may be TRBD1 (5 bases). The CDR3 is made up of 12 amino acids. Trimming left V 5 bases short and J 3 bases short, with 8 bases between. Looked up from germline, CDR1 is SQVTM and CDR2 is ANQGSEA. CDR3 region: CSVSQGYNEQFF. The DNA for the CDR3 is TGCAGCGTTAGTCAGGGCTACAATGAGCAGTTCTTC.

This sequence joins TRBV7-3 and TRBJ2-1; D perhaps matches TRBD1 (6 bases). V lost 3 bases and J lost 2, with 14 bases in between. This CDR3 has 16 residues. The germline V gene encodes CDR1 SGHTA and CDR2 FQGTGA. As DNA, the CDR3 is TGTGCCAGCAGCTTCGGACAGAGCGGCACCTACAATGAGCAGTTCTTC. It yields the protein CASSFGQSGTYNEQFF.

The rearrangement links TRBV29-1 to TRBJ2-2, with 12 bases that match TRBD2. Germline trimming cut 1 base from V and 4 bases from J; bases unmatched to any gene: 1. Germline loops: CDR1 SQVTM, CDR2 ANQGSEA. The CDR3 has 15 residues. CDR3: CSVEGLAGATGELFF. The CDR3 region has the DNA TGCAGCGTTGAAGGACTAGCGGGGGCCACCGGGGAGCTGTTTTTT.

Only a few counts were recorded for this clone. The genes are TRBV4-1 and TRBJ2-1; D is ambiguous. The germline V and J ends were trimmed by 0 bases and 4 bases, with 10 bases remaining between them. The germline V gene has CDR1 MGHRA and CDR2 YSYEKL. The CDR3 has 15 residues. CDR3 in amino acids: CASSQEGGSYNEQFF. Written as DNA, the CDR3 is TGCGCCAGCAGCCAAGAAGGCGGATCATACAATGAGCAGTTCTTC.

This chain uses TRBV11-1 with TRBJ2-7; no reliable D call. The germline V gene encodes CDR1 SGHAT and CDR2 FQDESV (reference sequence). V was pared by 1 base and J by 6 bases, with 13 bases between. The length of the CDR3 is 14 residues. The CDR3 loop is CASSLVVWGSEQYF. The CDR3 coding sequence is TGTGCCAGCAGCTTAGTTGTTTGGGGAAGCGAGCAGTACTTC.

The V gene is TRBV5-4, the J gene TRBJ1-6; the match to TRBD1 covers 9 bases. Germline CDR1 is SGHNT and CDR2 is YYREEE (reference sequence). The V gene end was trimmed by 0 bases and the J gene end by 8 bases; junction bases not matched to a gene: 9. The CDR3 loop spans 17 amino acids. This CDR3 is CASSLGLGGQGYSPLHF. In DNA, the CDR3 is TGTGCCAGCAGCTTGGGTTTGGGGGGACAGGGCTATTCACCCCTCCACTTT.

DNA for the CDR3: TGTGCCAGCAGTTCGGGCGCCGGGACCACGCAGTATTTT. Protein: CASSSGAGTTQYF. V usage is TRBV6-6 and J usage is TRBJ2-3; possibly TRBD1 or TRBD2 for D (5 bases each). Per germline, CDR1 MNHNY and CDR2 SVGAGI (reference sequence). V shed 4 bases and J shed 9 bases, with 14 bases lying between them. The CDR3 runs 13 residues.

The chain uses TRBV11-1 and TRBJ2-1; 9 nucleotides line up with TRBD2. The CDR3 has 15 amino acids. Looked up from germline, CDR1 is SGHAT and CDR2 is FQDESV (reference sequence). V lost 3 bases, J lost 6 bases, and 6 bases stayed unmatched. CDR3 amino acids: CASSLGLAYGNEQFF. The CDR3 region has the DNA TGTGCCAGCAGCTTGGGACTAGCTTACGGCAATGAGCAGTTCTTC.

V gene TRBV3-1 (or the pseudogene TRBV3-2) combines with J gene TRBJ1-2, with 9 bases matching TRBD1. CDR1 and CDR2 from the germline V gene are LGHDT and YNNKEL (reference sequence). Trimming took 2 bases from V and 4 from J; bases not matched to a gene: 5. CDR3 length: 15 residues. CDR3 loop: CASSQPGTGSYGYTF. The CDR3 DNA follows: TGTGCCAGCAGCCAACCCGGGACAGGGAGCTATGGCTACACCTTC.

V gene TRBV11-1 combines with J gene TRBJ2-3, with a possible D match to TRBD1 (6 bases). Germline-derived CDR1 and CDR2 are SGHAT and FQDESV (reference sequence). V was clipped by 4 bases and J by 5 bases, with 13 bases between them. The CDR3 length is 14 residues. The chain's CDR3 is CASSSGTPGDTQYF. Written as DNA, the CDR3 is TGTGCCAGCAGCTCCGGGACACCGGGAGATACGCAGTATTTT.

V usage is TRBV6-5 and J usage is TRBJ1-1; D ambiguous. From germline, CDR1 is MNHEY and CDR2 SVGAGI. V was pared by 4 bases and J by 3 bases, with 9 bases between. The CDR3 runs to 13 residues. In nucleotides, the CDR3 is TGTGCCAGCAGTTTGGTAAAAGACACTGAAGCTTTCTTT. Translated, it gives CASSLVKDTEAFF.

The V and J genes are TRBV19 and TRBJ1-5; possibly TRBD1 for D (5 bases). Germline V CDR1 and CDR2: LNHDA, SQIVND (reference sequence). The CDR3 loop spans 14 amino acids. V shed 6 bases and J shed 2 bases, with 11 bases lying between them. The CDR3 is CASSLQGGNQPQHF. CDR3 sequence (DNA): TGTGCCAGTAGCCTCCAGGGCGGCAATCAGCCCCAGCATTTT. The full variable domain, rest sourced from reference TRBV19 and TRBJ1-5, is DGGITQSPKYLFRKEGQNVTLSCEQNLNHDAMYWYRQDPGQGLRLIYYSQIVNDFQKGDIAEGYSVSREKKESFPLTVTSAQKNPTAFYLCASSLQGGNQPQHFGDGTRLSIL.

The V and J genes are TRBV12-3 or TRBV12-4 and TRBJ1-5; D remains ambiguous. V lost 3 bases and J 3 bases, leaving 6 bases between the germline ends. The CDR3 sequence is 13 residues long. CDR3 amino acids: CASSFMDNQPQHF. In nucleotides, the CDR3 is TGTGCCAGCAGTTTCATGGACAATCAGCCCCAGCATTTT.

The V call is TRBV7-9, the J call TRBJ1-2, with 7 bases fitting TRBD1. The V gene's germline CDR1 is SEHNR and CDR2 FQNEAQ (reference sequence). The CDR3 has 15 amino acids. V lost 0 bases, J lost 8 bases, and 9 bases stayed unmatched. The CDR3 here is CASSLARTGPRGYTF. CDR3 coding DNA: TGTGCCAGCAGCTTAGCTCGGACAGGACCGAGGGGCTACACCTTC. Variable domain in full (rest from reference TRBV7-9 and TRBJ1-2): DTGVSQNPRHKITKRGQNVTFRCDPISEHNRLYWYRQTLGQGPEFLTYFQNEAQLEKSRLLSDRFSAERPKGSFSTLEIQRTEQGDSAMYLCASSLARTGPRGYTFGSGTRLTVV.

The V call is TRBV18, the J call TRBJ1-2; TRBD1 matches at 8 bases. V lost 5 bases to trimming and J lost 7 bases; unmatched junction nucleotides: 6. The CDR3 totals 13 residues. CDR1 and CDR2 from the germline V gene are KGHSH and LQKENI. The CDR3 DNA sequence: TGTGCCAGCTCATCGGGACAGGAGACTGGCTACACCTTC. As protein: CASSSGQETGYTF.

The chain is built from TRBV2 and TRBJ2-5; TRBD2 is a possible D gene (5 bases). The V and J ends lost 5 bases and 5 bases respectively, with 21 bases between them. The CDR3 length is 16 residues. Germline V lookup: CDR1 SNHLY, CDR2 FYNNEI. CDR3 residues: CASSSDPVEGGETQYF. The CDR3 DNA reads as TGTGCCAGCAGTTCGGACCCAGTCGAGGGCGGGGAGACCCAGTACTTC.

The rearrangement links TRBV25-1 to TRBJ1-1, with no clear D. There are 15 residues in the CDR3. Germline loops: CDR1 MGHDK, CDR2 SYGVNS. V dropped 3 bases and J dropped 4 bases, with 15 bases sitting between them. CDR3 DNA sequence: TGTGCCAGCAGTGATCAGCGTCTCAAGGGCACTGAAGCTTTCTTT. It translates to CASSDQRLKGTEAFF. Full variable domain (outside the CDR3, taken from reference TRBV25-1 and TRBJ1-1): EADIYQTPRYLVIGTGKKITLECSQTMGHDKMYWYQQDPGMELHLIHYSYGVNSTEKGDLSSESTVSRIRTEHFPLTLESARPSHTSQYLCASSDQRLKGTEAFFGQGTRLTVV.

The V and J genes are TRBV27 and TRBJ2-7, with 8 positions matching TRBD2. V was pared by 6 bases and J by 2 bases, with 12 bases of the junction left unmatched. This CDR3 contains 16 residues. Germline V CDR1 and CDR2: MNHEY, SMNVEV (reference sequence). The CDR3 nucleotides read TGTGCCAGCAGGCTGATCGGGAGGGCAGGGGCCTACGAGCAGTACTTC. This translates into CASRLIGRAGAYEQYF.

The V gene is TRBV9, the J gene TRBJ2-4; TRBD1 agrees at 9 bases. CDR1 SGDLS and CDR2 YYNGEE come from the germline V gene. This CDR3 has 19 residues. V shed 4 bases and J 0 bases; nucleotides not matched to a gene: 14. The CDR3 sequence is CASSPRTGEGVVAKNIQYF. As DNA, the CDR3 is TGTGCCAGCAGCCCTCGGACAGGGGAAGGGGTAGTAGCCAAAAACATTCAGTACTTC. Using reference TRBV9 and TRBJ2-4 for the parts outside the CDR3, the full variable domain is DSGVTQTPKHLITATGQRVTLRCSPRSGDLSVYWYQQSLDQGLQFLIQYYNGEERAKGNILERFSAQQFPDLHSELNLSSLELGDSALYFCASSPRTGEGVVAKNIQYFGAGTRLSVL.

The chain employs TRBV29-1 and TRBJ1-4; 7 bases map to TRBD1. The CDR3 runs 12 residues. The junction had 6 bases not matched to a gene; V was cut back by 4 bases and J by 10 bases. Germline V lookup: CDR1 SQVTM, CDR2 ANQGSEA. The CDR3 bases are TGCAGCGTTGTGGAGGGGGCGCGAAAACTGTTTTTT. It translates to CSVVEGARKLFF.

DNA for the CDR3: TGTGCCAGCAGCTTAGAAGGGGAGGCCTATGGCTACACCTTC. Protein: CASSLEGEAYGYTF. This chain connects TRBV11-2 to TRBJ1-2; D may be TRBD1 (5 bases). There are 14 residues in the CDR3. V lost 0 bases and J 4 bases, leaving 9 bases between the germline ends. The germline CDR1 and CDR2 sequences are SGHAT and FQNNGV.

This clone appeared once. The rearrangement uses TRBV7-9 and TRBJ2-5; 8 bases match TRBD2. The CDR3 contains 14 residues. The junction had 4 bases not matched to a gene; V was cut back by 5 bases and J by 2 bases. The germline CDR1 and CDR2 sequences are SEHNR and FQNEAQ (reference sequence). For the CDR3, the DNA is TGTGCCAGCAGCCGGGGGGGCCTTCAAGAGACCCAGTACTTC. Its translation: CASSRGGLQETQYF.

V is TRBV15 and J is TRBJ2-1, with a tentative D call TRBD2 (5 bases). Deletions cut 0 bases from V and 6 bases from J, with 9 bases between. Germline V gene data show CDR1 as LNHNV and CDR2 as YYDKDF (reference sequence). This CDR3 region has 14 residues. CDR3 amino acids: CATSRDLSGNEQFF. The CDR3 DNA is TGTGCCACCAGCAGAGATTTGAGCGGCAATGAGCAGTTCTTC.

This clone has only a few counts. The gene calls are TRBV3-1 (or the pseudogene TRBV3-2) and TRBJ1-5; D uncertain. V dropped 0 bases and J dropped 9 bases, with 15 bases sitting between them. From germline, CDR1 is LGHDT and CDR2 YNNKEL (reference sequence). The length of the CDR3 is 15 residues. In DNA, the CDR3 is TGTGCCAGCAGCCAAGATCTCGGAGGAGCTCGGCCCCAGCATTTT. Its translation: CASSQDLGGARPQHF.

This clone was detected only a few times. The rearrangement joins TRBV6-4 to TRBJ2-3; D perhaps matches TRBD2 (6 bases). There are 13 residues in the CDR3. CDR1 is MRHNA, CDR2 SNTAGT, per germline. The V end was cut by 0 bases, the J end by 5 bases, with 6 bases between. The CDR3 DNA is TGTGCCAGCAGTGACTCCGGGAGAGATACGCAGTATTTT. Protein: CASSDSGRDTQYF.

This CDR3 reads CASSTDRRGYISNYGYTF. CDR3 sequence (DNA): TGTGCCAGCAGCACGGACAGGAGAGGATATATAAGCAACTATGGCTACACCTTC. The chain joins TRBV7-2 to TRBJ1-2, with 7 bases identical to TRBD1. There are 18 residues in the CDR3. Germline trimming cut 5 bases from V and 2 bases from J; bases unmatched to any gene: 17. Germline CDR1 and CDR2: SGHTA and FQGNSA.

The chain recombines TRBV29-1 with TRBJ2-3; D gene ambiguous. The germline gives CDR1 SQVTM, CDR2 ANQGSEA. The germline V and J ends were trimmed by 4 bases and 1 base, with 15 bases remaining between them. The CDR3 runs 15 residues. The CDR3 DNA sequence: TGCAGCGTTGTGTCCGGCGGCTTCGGCACAGATACGCAGTATTTT. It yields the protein CSVVSGGFGTDTQYF.

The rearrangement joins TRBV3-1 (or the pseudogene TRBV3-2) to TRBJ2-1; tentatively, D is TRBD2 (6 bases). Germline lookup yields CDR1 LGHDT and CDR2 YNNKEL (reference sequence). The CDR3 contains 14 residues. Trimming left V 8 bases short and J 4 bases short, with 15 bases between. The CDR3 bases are TGTGCCAGCTCAGTCGCGGAGGGGTACAATGAGCAGTTCTTC. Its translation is CASSVAEGYNEQFF.

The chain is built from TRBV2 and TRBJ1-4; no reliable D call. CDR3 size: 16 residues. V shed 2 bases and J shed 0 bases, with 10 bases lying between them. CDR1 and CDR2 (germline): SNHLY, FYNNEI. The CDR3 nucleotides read TGTGCCAGCAGTGAACGTGGGAAGGCAACTAATGAAAAACTGTTTTTT. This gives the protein CASSERGKATNEKLFF.